These 5 T cell receptor beta chains share one sample of origin, sequenced in a study of blood T cell repertoires in COVID-19. Only in-frame clones appear in the TCRdb table, and some are missing; sequencing was by immunoSEQ multiplex PCR. Of approximately 73,000 clones detected, around nine tenths appear once; the ten largest clones hold roughly 2%. Sample: peripheral blood. All receptors derive from a woman in her fifties or sixties with acute or convalescent COVID-19.

V and J are TRBV19 and TRBJ2-2, with D possibly TRBD2 on 5 matching bases. The CDR3 runs to 17 residues. V lost 6 bases to trimming and J lost 3 bases, with 20 bases between them. The germline gives CDR1 LNHDA, CDR2 SQIVND (reference sequence). The CDR3 DNA is TGTGCCAGTAGCCGTACGATGGGAGCTGCGGACACCGGGGAGCTGTTTTTT. It encodes CASSRTMGAADTGELFF.

This chain links TRBV5-8 with TRBJ1-2, with D maybe TRBD1 (5 bases). Germline values: CDR1 SGHTS, CDR2 YDEGEE. The CDR3 length is 15 residues. V dropped 4 bases and J dropped 0 bases, with 13 bases sitting between them. The CDR3 bases are TGTGCCAGCAGCGAAACCATAGGGGCTAACTATGGCTACACCTTC. It codes for CASSETIGANYGYTF. Filled out from reference TRBV5-8 and TRBJ1-2, the complete variable domain reads EAGVTQSPTHLIKTRGQQATLRCSPISGHTSVYWYQQALGLGLQFLLWYDEGEERNRGNFPPRFSGRQFPNYSSELNVNALELEDSALYLCASSETIGANYGYTFGSGTRLTVV.

This clone appeared many times. The V and J genes are TRBV5-3 and TRBJ2-7; D is possibly TRBD1 (6 bases). TRBV5-3 falls under the ORF class, with uncertain function. This CDR3 spans 14 amino acids. V lost 4 bases and J 2 bases, leaving 13 bases between the germline ends. The CDR3 loop reads CARSNRDNPYEQYF. Here the CDR3 DNA reads TGTGCCAGAAGCAATAGGGACAATCCCTACGAGCAGTACTTC.

With respect to this clone: Germline and junction disagree at one end, which may indicate a read error. The V call is TRBV5-6, the J call TRBJ2-1; no clear D gene. This CDR3 is 12 amino acids long. Germline V lookup: CDR1 SGHDT, CDR2 YYEEEE. The CDR3 DNA is TGTGTCAGCCGTAACACCTACAATGAGCAGTTCTTC. It encodes CVSRNTYNEQFF. Full variable domain (rest looked up from reference TRBV5-6 and TRBJ2-1): DAGVTQSPTHLIKTRGQQVTLRCSPKSGHDTVSWYQQALGQGPQFIFQYYEEEERQRGNFPDRFSGHQFPNYSSELNVNALLLGDSALYLCVSRNTYNEQFFGPGTRLTVL.

The CDR3 sequence is CASSPGTRTDTQYF. CDR3 coding DNA: TGTGCCAGCAGTCCTGGGACAAGGACAGATACGCAGTATTTT. V gene TRBV28 combines with J gene TRBJ2-3, with a possible D match to TRBD1 (6 bases). CDR1 and CDR2 (germline): MDHEN, SYDVKM. V was clipped by 5 bases and J by 3 bases, with 12 bases between them. The CDR3 length is 14 residues.